A single sample gave rise to the 11 T cell receptor beta chains below, sequenced in a study of beta chain features in type 1 diabetes. All of the isolated RNA was reverse transcribed, so expressed TCRB transcripts were sequenced. Repertoires were generated with immunoSEQ multiplex PCR, while TCRdb's copy carries only in-frame clones and drops some. The sample includes about 620,000 clones, roughly 15% seen only once; the top ten take more than 0.08%. Input material: naive CD4+ T cells from blood. The receptors derive from a man between 18 and 35 years old in good health.

This clone was detected only a few times. The chain employs TRBV27 and TRBJ1-2; TRBD1 agrees at 8 bases. From germline, CDR1 is MNHEY and CDR2 SMNVEV (reference sequence). CDR3 length: 14 residues. V lost 6 bases, J lost 5 bases, and 8 bases stayed unmatched. The CDR3 coding sequence is TGTGCCAGCAGGGGGGGTGGACAGGGATATGGCTACACCTTC. Encoded protein: CASRGGGQGYGYTF.

This clone was observed a few times. The J gene is TRBJ2-7, the V gene TRBV5-1; D tentatively fits TRBD1 or TRBD2 (5 bases each). Germline values: CDR1 SGHRS, CDR2 YFSETQ. This CDR3 region has 13 residues. Trimming shortened V by 4 bases and J by 6 bases, and 14 bases separated the two germline ends. Written as DNA, the CDR3 is TGCGCCAGCAGCGCCGGGGCTCCGGGCGAGCAGTACTTC. This gives the protein CASSAGAPGEQYF.

The V and J genes are TRBV28 and TRBJ2-5; TRBD1 or TRBD2 may be the D gene (6 bases each). Deletions cut 6 bases from V and 5 bases from J, with 19 bases between. CDR1 is MDHEN and CDR2 is SYDVKM in the germline V gene. The CDR3 is made up of 15 amino acids. CDR3 loop: CASSFRTTGRETQYF. The DNA for the CDR3 is TGTGCCAGCAGCTTTCGCACCACAGGGAGGGAGACCCAGTACTTC.

In this sample, this clone turned up a few times. The chain carries TRBV4-3 and TRBJ1-2, with TRBD1 matching over 8 bases. CDR1 LGHNA and CDR2 YSLEER come from the germline V gene. This CDR3 comprises 15 residues. V was clipped by 4 bases and J by 7 bases; unmatched bases: 11. The CDR3 bases are TGCGCCAGCAGCCGGAATGACAGGGGAGAGGGTGGCTACACCTTC. It codes for CASSRNDRGEGGYTF.

V and J are TRBV5-6 and TRBJ1-1; perhaps TRBD1 as D (5 bases). Germline CDR1 and CDR2: SGHDT and YYEEEE. V was clipped by 4 bases and J by 5 bases, with 18 bases between them. The CDR3 sequence is 15 residues long. The CDR3 bases are TGTGCCAGCAGCGTTTCCGGGACCAAGGGTACTGAAGCTTTCTTT. This gives the protein CASSVSGTKGTEAFF.

In this sample, this clone turned up many times. V is TRBV10-3 and J is TRBJ1-6; D may be TRBD1 (5 bases). The CDR3 loop spans 12 amino acids. CDR1 ENHRY and CDR2 SYGVKD come from the germline V gene. V gave up 2 bases and J gave up 12 bases, with 8 bases separating them. Here the CDR3 DNA reads TGTGCCATCAGTGAGAGAGGACAACCCCTCCACTTT. Its protein product is CAISERGQPLHF.

The chain carries TRBV7-8 and TRBJ2-2, with D perhaps given as TRBD1 or TRBD2 (5 bases each). Germline V gene data show CDR1 as SGHVS and CDR2 as FQNEAQ. Trimming took off 1 base at V and 5 bases at J, with 14 bases between the two ends. The CDR3 sequence is 16 residues long. In DNA, the CDR3 is TGTGCCAGCAGCTTAGTACGTGGGGGAAGAACCGGGGAGCTGTTTTTT. Protein sequence: CASSLVRGGRTGELFF.

This clone was found a few times. The V gene is TRBV19, the J gene TRBJ2-1, with TRBD1 identical over 7 bases. Germline CDR1 and CDR2: LNHDA and SQIVND (reference sequence). The ends lost 6 bases at V and 2 bases at J; junction bases unmatched: 7. This CDR3 region has 15 residues. CDR3 sequence (DNA): TGTGCCAGTAGCTTCGACAGGGCGGCCTACAATGAGCAGTTCTTC. It yields the protein CASSFDRAAYNEQFF.

V usage is TRBV13 and J usage is TRBJ2-7; D is unclear. The germline gives CDR1 PRHDT, CDR2 FYEKMQ (reference sequence). V shed 5 bases and J shed 5 bases, with 16 bases lying between them. The CDR3 runs to 14 residues. The chain's CDR3 is CASSPRTLTNEQYF. The DNA of the CDR3 is TGTGCCAGCAGCCCTCGGACCCTTACCAACGAGCAGTACTTC.

The V and J genes are TRBV19 and TRBJ1-1; unclear D gene. V lost 4 bases, J lost 2 bases, and 11 bases lay in between. The CDR3 is 14 amino acids. Germline V gene sequence: CDR1 LNHDA, CDR2 SQIVND (reference sequence). CDR3 in amino acids: CASSRIVSNTEAFF. The CDR3 bases are TGTGCCAGTAGTAGGATCGTCAGTAACACTGAAGCTTTCTTT.

This clone was detected a few times. This chain uses TRBV19 with TRBJ2-5; possible D gene TRBD1, 5 bases. Germline lookup yields CDR1 LNHDA and CDR2 SQIVND (reference sequence). Trimming removed 4 bases from V and 5 bases from J, with 11 bases in between. The CDR3 is 13 amino acids. The CDR3 region has the DNA TGTGCCAGTAGTAGCAGGGTCGCTGAGACCCAGTACTTC. This gives the protein CASSSRVAETQYF.